The rows below give T cell receptor beta chains drawn from one sample of a study of PD-L1 blockade in urothelial cancer. Produced via immunoSEQ multiplex PCR; TCRdb's table is partial and in-frame only. The sample lists 40,000 to 45,000 clones, roughly 81% occurring once. The source was PBMCs, collected around atezolizumab (anti-PD-L1) treatment. Source of these receptors: a man in his 70s with urothelial cancer. CDR3s include the opening cysteine and the closing phenylalanine or tryptophan. Each record gives: J gene, clone size, D gene, V gene, CDR3 protein, CDR3 DNA. The D gene is left open where the match is weak. Where a row states a size, it is once, few, many or the class of an expanded clone; other rows omit it.

j_gene: TRBJ2-7; abundance: .; d_gene: .; v_gene: TRBV5-4; CDR3aa: CASSLATGYYEQYF; CDR3nt: TGTGCCAGCAGCTTGGCCACTGGTTACTACGAGCAGTACTTC
j_gene: TRBJ2-7; abundance: .; d_gene: .; v_gene: TRBV5-1; CDR3aa: CASSPGTPSYEQYF; CDR3nt: TGCGCCAGCAGCCCTGGGACACCTTCCTACGAGCAGTACTTC
j_gene: TRBJ2-5; abundance: .; d_gene: TRBD2; v_gene: TRBV18; CDR3aa: CASSPGASGSPWETQYF; CDR3nt: TGTGCCAGCTCACCAGGGGCTAGCGGGAGCCCTTGGGAGACCCAGTACTTC
j_gene: TRBJ2-7; abundance: .; d_gene: .; v_gene: TRBV4-1; CDR3aa: CASSQDWGLYEQYF; CDR3nt: TGCGCCAGCAGCCAAGATTGGGGGCTCTACGAGCAGTACTTC
j_gene: TRBJ2-1; abundance: .; d_gene: TRBD2; v_gene: TRBV10-3; CDR3aa: CAISSGSVYNEQFF; CDR3nt: TGTGCCATCAGTAGCGGGAGTGTCTACAATGAGCAGTTCTTC
j_gene: TRBJ1-5; abundance: .; d_gene: TRBD1; v_gene: TRBV10-2; CDR3aa: CASSEWSDRGTNQPQHF; CDR3nt: TGCGCCAGCAGTGAGTGGAGTGACAGGGGCACCAATCAGCCCCAGCATTTT
j_gene: TRBJ2-3; abundance: .; d_gene: .; v_gene: TRBV14; CDR3aa: CASSLTGSTQYF; CDR3nt: TGTGCCAGCAGCCTAACCGGGAGTACGCAGTATTTT
j_gene: TRBJ1-5; abundance: .; d_gene: .; v_gene: TRBV28; CDR3aa: CASSFLYNQPQHF; CDR3nt: TGTGCCAGCAGTTTCCTTTACAATCAGCCCCAGCATTTT
j_gene: TRBJ2-3; abundance: .; d_gene: TRBD2; v_gene: TRBV27; CDR3aa: CASNDRIAGGTDTQYF; CDR3nt: TGTGCCAGCAATGATAGGATTGCGGGAGGCACAGATACGCAGTATTTT
j_gene: TRBJ2-1; abundance: .; d_gene: .; v_gene: TRBV5-1; CDR3aa: CASSLVAGDNEQFF; CDR3nt: TGCGCCAGCAGCTTGGTTGCTGGAGACAATGAGCAGTTCTTC
j_gene: TRBJ1-3; abundance: .; d_gene: .; v_gene: TRBV7-2; CDR3aa: CASSARGGSSGNTIYF; CDR3nt: TGTGCCAGCAGCGCCCGGGGGGGAAGCTCCGGAAACACCATATATTTT
j_gene: TRBJ2-3; abundance: .; d_gene: TRBD1; v_gene: TRBV19; CDR3aa: CASASTGGSPDTQYF; CDR3nt: TGTGCCAGTGCTTCCACAGGGGGTTCCCCAGATACGCAGTATTTT
j_gene: TRBJ2-1; abundance: once; d_gene: .; v_gene: TRBV11-2; CDR3aa: CASSLGGSSYNEQFF; CDR3nt: TGTGCCAGCAGCTTAGGAGGGTCGTCCTACAATGAGCAGTTCTTC
j_gene: TRBJ1-2; abundance: .; d_gene: TRBD1; v_gene: TRBV5-1; CDR3aa: CASSSDREVYGYTF; CDR3nt: TGCGCCAGCAGCTCTGACAGGGAGGTCTATGGCTACACCTTC
j_gene: TRBJ1-1; abundance: .; d_gene: .; v_gene: TRBV6-5; CDR3aa: CASSYSRVDTEAFF; CDR3nt: TGTGCCAGCAGTTACAGCAGGGTGGACACTGAAGCTTTCTTT
j_gene: TRBJ2-1; abundance: .; d_gene: .; v_gene: TRBV29-1; CDR3aa: CSVGQLQREQFF; CDR3nt: TGCAGCGTAGGACAGCTCCAGCGGGAGCAGTTCTTC
j_gene: TRBJ1-2; abundance: .; d_gene: .; v_gene: TRBV4-1; CDR3aa: CASSQLSRVYGYTF; CDR3nt: TGCGCCAGCAGCCAACTTTCAAGAGTCTATGGCTACACCTTC
j_gene: TRBJ2-2; abundance: once; d_gene: .; v_gene: TRBV7-8; CDR3aa: CASSLATGLRNTGELFF; CDR3nt: TGTGCCAGCAGCTTAGCGACGGGACTGAGGAACACCGGGGAGCTGTTTTTT
j_gene: TRBJ1-5; abundance: once; d_gene: .; v_gene: TRBV19; CDR3aa: CASSIGGAPNQPQHF; CDR3nt: TGTGCCAGTAGTATTGGAGGGGCCCCTAATCAGCCCCAGCATTTT
j_gene: TRBJ2-7; abundance: .; d_gene: TRBD1; v_gene: TRBV19; CDR3aa: CASSTGQGRREQYF; CDR3nt: TGTGCCAGTAGTACCGGACAGGGACGTCGGGAGCAGTACTTC
j_gene: TRBJ1-1; abundance: .; d_gene: TRBD1; v_gene: TRBV7-3; CDR3aa: CASSLQGAHTEAFF; CDR3nt: TGTGCCAGCAGCTTACAGGGGGCGCATACTGAAGCTTTCTTT
j_gene: TRBJ1-5; abundance: .; d_gene: .; v_gene: TRBV2; CDR3aa: CASTESPGVSQPQHF; CDR3nt: TGTGCCAGCACCGAGTCCCCGGGGGTATCGCAGCCCCAGCATTTT
j_gene: TRBJ2-3; abundance: few; d_gene: TRBD2; v_gene: TRBV5-1; CDR3aa: CASSSTSGSSDTQYF; CDR3nt: TGCGCCAGCAGCTCGACTAGCGGGAGTTCAGATACGCAGTATTTT
j_gene: TRBJ2-7; abundance: .; d_gene: .; v_gene: TRBV20-1; CDR3aa: CSASGSYEQYF; CDR3nt: TGCAGTGCTAGCGGGTCCTACGAGCAGTACTTC
j_gene: TRBJ2-3; abundance: .; d_gene: .; v_gene: TRBV15; CDR3aa: CATSRFTDTQYF; CDR3nt: TGTGCCACCAGCCGTTTCACAGATACGCAGTATTTT
j_gene: TRBJ2-3; abundance: .; d_gene: .; v_gene: TRBV11-2; CDR3aa: CASSRDPGGIDTQYF; CDR3nt: TGTGCCAGCAGCCGCGACCCAGGAGGAATAGATACGCAGTATTTT
j_gene: TRBJ1-1; abundance: .; d_gene: .; v_gene: TRBV6-5; CDR3aa: CASSYGRASEAFF; CDR3nt: TGTGCCAGCAGTTACGGGAGGGCTTCTGAAGCTTTCTTT
j_gene: TRBJ1-2; abundance: .; d_gene: .; v_gene: TRBV27; CDR3aa: CASSWGRAENGYTF; CDR3nt: TGTGCCAGCAGCTGGGGGCGGGCGGAAAATGGCTACACCTTC
j_gene: TRBJ2-1; abundance: .; d_gene: TRBD2; v_gene: TRBV29-1; CDR3aa: CSDPRTSGYHYNEQFF; CDR3nt: TGCAGCGATCCACGGACTAGCGGCTACCACTACAATGAGCAGTTCTTC
j_gene: TRBJ2-4; abundance: .; d_gene: TRBD1; v_gene: TRBV19; CDR3aa: CASSGTGGQNIQYF; CDR3nt: TGTGCCAGTTCCGGGACAGGGGGCCAAAACATTCAGTACTTC
j_gene: TRBJ2-3; abundance: .; d_gene: TRBD1; v_gene: TRBV6-6; CDR3aa: CASSPGTVLYTQYF; CDR3nt: TGTGCCAGCAGTCCCGGGACAGTATTATATACGCAGTATTTT
j_gene: TRBJ2-1; abundance: .; d_gene: TRBD2; v_gene: TRBV25-1; CDR3aa: CARLSGRSYNEQFF; CDR3nt: TGTGCCAGACTCAGCGGGAGGTCCTACAATGAGCAGTTCTTC